This is a list of T cell receptor beta chains from one sample in a study. One entry per CDR3 protein results from TCRdb running MiXCR on the 5' RACE reads. Counted here are about 55,000 distinct CDR3 sequences, 17% occurring once; the ten biggest clones make up under 3%. Material for sequencing was naive CD4+ T cells sorted from blood. The receptors here all came from a female donor with breast cancer. Each CDR3 is given with its conserved first and last residue. A D gene is named only where the DNA matches it firmly. Clone sizes are given selectively: once, few, many, or a class where the clone is expanded.

CASNVQGVHYGYTF | TGTGCCAGCAACGTTCAGGGGGTGCACTATGGCTACACCTTC | 14 | TRBD1 | TRBJ1-2 | many | TRBV12-3/TRBV12-4
CASSLDSQQDTQDF | TGTGCCAGCAGCCTCGACAGTCAGCAGGATACGCAGGATTTC | 14 | . | TRBJ2-3 | . | TRBV6-2/TRBV6-3
CASSPEPSAGDWVWEQFF | TGTGCCAGCAGTCCCGAACCCTCAGCGGGAGACTGGGTGTGGGAGCAGTTCTTC | 18 | TRBD2 | TRBJ2-1 | . | TRBV6-5
CASSQAGLAGYNEQFF | TGTGCCAGCAGCCAAGCAGGACTAGCGGGCTACAATGAGCAGTTCTTC | 16 | TRBD2 | TRBJ2-1 | . | TRBV4-2
CASSHPTGPLNTEAFF | TGCGCCAGCAGCCATCCGACAGGCCCCCTGAACACTGAAGCTTTCTTT | 16 | . | TRBJ1-1 | few | TRBV4-1
CASSPPGRGQETQYF | TGTGCCAGCAGTCCCCCCGGCAGGGGGCAAGAGACCCAGTACTTC | 15 | TRBD1 | TRBJ2-5 | many | TRBV6-5
CASSLDGGGTKTQYF | TGTGCCAGCAGCTTAGACGGCGGTGGGACAAAGACCCAGTACTTC | 15 | . | TRBJ2-5 | few | TRBV7-2
CASSSLRGASRTDTQYF | TGTGCCAGCAGTTCACTCCGTGGGGCTAGCCGAACAGATACGCAGTATTTT | 17 | . | TRBJ2-3 | . | TRBV27
CSAKAGDEQYF | TGCAGTGCCAAGGCGGGAGACGAGCAGTACTTC | 11 | TRBD2 | TRBJ2-7 | many | TRBV20-1
CSVEGPMGGEQYF | TGCAGCGTTGAAGGTCCCATGGGAGGAGAGCAGTACTTC | 13 | . | TRBJ2-7 | few | TRBV29-1
CASRASGSYEQFF | TGCGCCAGCAGGGCTAGCGGGAGTTATGAGCAGTTCTTC | 13 | TRBD2 | TRBJ2-1 | . | TRBV5-1
CSAGGRTYGYTF | TGCAGCGCAGGGGGTCGTACCTATGGCTACACCTTC | 12 | TRBD1 | TRBJ1-2 | many | TRBV29-1
CAWSLGPEKLFF | TGTGCCTGGAGTTTGGGACCTGAAAAACTGTTTTTT | 12 | . | TRBJ1-4 | . | TRBV30
CASSGGRPF | TGTGCCAGCTCGGGGGGTCGGCCCTTC | 9 | . | TRBJ1-2 | many | TRBV18
CASSLEEAKRLGEQYF | TGCGCCAGCAGCTTGGAGGAGGCTAAGCGGCTAGGCGAGCAGTACTTC | 16 | . | TRBJ2-7 | few | TRBV5-1
CSASPGTPPNEQFF | TGCAGTGCTTCCCCTGGGACTCCCCCCAATGAGCAGTTCTTC | 14 | . | TRBJ2-1 | many | TRBV20-1
CASSSISGQNTGELFF | TGTGCCAGCAGCTCTATTTCGGGACAGAACACCGGGGAGCTGTTTTTT | 16 | . | TRBJ2-2 | few | TRBV9
CSARAPSSYKEQFF | TGCAGTGCTAGAGCGCCAAGCTCCTACAAGGAGCAGTTCTTC | 14 | . | TRBJ2-1 | few | TRBV20-1
CSVSRAQAAPDTQYF | TGCAGCGTCAGTAGGGCACAGGCGGCCCCAGATACGCAGTATTTT | 15 | . | TRBJ2-3 | many | TRBV29-1
CASSPGATWGETQYF | TGTGCCAGCAGTCCGGGGGCGACGTGGGGAGAGACCCAGTACTTC | 15 | . | TRBJ2-5 | . | TRBV7-2
CASSVVNWGNTEAFF | TGTGCCAGCAGCGTAGTTAATTGGGGGAACACTGAAGCTTTCTTT | 15 | . | TRBJ1-1 | many | TRBV9
CASSILPAHSNQPQHF | TGTGCCAGTAGTATACTCCCTGCTCATAGCAATCAGCCCCAGCATTTT | 16 | . | TRBJ1-5 | . | TRBV19
CASSLGTGTSRETQYF | TGTGCCAGCAGCTTAGGAACCGGGACTAGCAGGGAGACCCAGTACTTC | 16 | TRBD2 | TRBJ2-5 | few | TRBV11-1
CASSRLSQGGTRSGANVLTF | TGTGCCAGCAGCCGCCTCTCACAGGGGGGAACTCGCTCTGGGGCCAACGTCCTGACTTTC | 20 | TRBD1 | TRBJ2-6 | many | TRBV7-2